The rows below give T cell receptor beta chains drawn from one sample of a study of blood T cell repertoires in COVID-19. Repertoires were generated with immunoSEQ multiplex PCR, while TCRdb's copy carries only in-frame clones and drops some. The sample lists around 140,000 clones, just under 80% occurring once. Source material: peripheral blood. The receptors shown here come from a woman aged 60-75 years with acute or convalescent COVID-19. Each CDR3 is given with its conserved first and last residue. Fields, in order: D gene, V gene, J gene, CDR3 protein. A D gene is named only where the DNA matches it firmly.

TRBD1	TRBV28	TRBJ1-5	CASSLGTGVLGNQPQHF
TRBD1	TRBV27	TRBJ1-1	CASSLQGATEAFF
TRBD2	TRBV20-1	TRBJ2-1	CSASNALAGSGSNEQFF
-	TRBV23-1	TRBJ1-5	CASSQSGQKPGGNQPQHF
-	TRBV18	TRBJ1-4	CASSPRGGDEKLFF
-	TRBV28	TRBJ1-2	CASNEGDYGYTF
TRBD2	TRBV7-9	TRBJ2-1	CASSLLIGLAGSGEQFF
-	TRBV11-2	TRBJ2-7	CASSLVREPSYEQYF
-	TRBV28	TRBJ1-5	CASGTPAGVKQPQHF
TRBD2	TRBV27	TRBJ2-3	CASSFMAGDSADTQYF